This TCR beta chain originates from a study of control samples from healthy donors and cancer patients. Sequenced by immunoSEQ multiplex PCR; TCRdb stores in-frame clones only, minus some. The profile shows 60,000 to 75,000 clones, 85% of them singletons. Germline V lookup: CDR1 SGHVS, CDR2 FQNEAQ. Trimming shortened V by 5 bases and J by 2 bases, and 2 bases separated the two germline ends. The CDR3 contains 11 residues. The clonotype originates from a man between 40 and 49 years old in good health. Source material: blood. The gene calls are TRBV7-8 and TRBJ2-3; D not resolved. CDR3 in DNA: TGTGCCAGCAGCCTCACAGATACGCAGTATTTT. Its translation: CASSLTDTQYF.